The next 26 T cell receptor beta chains were all read from a single sample in a study of technical replicates of blood from a handful of donors. The method was immunoSEQ multiplex PCR; TCRdb's version includes in-frame clones alone and lacks a portion of them. The sample shows roughly 60,000 clones, 91% of them seen only once. Sequenced sample: PBMCs. The receptor set was obtained from a human donor in good health. Some clones in this sample may be carry-over from other donors' samples.

The chain couples TRBV7-6 to TRBJ1-1; D not resolved. This CDR3 has 13 residues. Germline V CDR1 and CDR2: SGHVS, FNYEAQ. Trimming took 5 bases from V and 4 from J, leaving 11 bases between them. CDR3 sequence: CASSQTRATEAFF. The CDR3 DNA reads TGTGCCAGCAGCCAAACGCGGGCCACTGAAGCTTTCTTT. The full variable domain, completed using reference TRBV7-6 and TRBJ1-1, is GAGVSQSPRYKVTKRGQDVALRCDPISGHVSLYWYRQALGQGPEFLTYFNYEAQQDKSGLPNDRFSAERPEGSISTLTIQRTEQRDSAMYRCASSQTRATEAFFGQGTRLTVV.

The chain employs TRBV27 and TRBJ1-1, with D hard to call. With 2 bases removed from V and 1 base from J, the gap between germline ends came to 11 bases. The length of the CDR3 is 15 residues. Germline CDR1 reads MNHEY; CDR2 reads SMNVEV (reference sequence). For the CDR3, the DNA is TGTGCCAGCAGTTTAGTGGTTCGAGGGAACACTGAAGCTTTCTTT. It yields the protein CASSLVVRGNTEAFF.

The CDR3 sequence: CASSDTSGRAREQYF. CDR3 coding DNA: TGTGCCAGCAGCGACACTAGCGGGAGGGCCCGGGAGCAGTACTTC. The chain joins TRBV13 to TRBJ2-7; the match to TRBD2 covers 13 bases. The CDR3 has 15 residues. V dropped 5 bases and J dropped 7; count of bases not matched to a gene: 8. Per the germline V gene, CDR1 is PRHDT and CDR2 is FYEKMQ (reference sequence).

This chain uses TRBV5-4 with TRBJ2-7, with D tentatively TRBD1 (6 bases). V was pared by 4 bases and J by 5 bases, with 16 bases between. CDR1 and CDR2 (germline): SGHNT, YYREEE (reference sequence). This CDR3 is 14 amino acids long. CDR3 DNA sequence: TGTGCCAGCAGCCGGGACATTGAACTCCACGAGCAGTACTTC. This encodes CASSRDIELHEQYF.

The chain combines TRBV5-5 with TRBJ1-3, with D perhaps TRBD1 (5 bases). The V gene lost 4 bases and the J gene lost 3 bases, with 17 bases spanning the gap. The CDR3 consists of 16 residues. Germline CDR1 and CDR2: SGHKS and YYEKEE (reference sequence). CDR3: CASSSSGGSGGNTIYF. CDR3 nucleotides: TGTGCCAGCAGCAGCAGCGGGGGGTCGGGTGGAAACACCATATATTTT.

This rearrangement joins TRBV4-3 to TRBJ1-3; TRBD1 matches at 7 bases. The junction had 9 bases not matched to a gene; V was cut back by 0 bases and J by 7 bases. CDR1 LGHNA and CDR2 YSLEER come from the germline V gene. The CDR3 has 16 residues. Here the CDR3 reads CASSQDFEGALNTIYF. The CDR3 region has the DNA TGCGCCAGCAGCCAAGATTTTGAGGGGGCGCTGAACACCATATATTTT.

The chain combines TRBV11-3 with TRBJ2-5, with no clear D. Per germline, CDR1 SGHNT and CDR2 YENEEA. Trimming stripped 1 base from V and 1 base from J, with 4 bases between. This CDR3 region has 13 residues. CDR3 bases: TGTGCCAGCAGCTTAGGACTCCAAGAGACCCAGTACTTC. Its translation: CASSLGLQETQYF.

V usage is TRBV7-8 and J usage is TRBJ1-6, with D perhaps TRBD1 (5 bases). CDR3 length equals 15 residues. Germline CDR1 is SGHVS and CDR2 is FQNEAQ. V was cut by 3 bases and J by 10 bases, with 16 bases left in between. The CDR3 loop is CASSFFGRERSPLHF. The CDR3 DNA sequence: TGTGCCAGCAGCTTTTTCGGCAGGGAACGGTCACCCCTCCACTTT.

The genes are TRBV6-1 and TRBJ2-3; D is perhaps TRBD2 (7 bases). There are 14 residues in the CDR3. The germline V gene encodes CDR1 MNHNS and CDR2 SASEGT. Trimming shortened V by 3 bases and J by 4 bases, and 11 bases separated the two germline ends. The DNA for the CDR3 is TGTGCCAGCAGTGAGGGGGAGGGGGCAGATACGCAGTATTTT. Encoded protein: CASSEGEGADTQYF.

The chain joins TRBV5-1 to TRBJ1-1; TRBD1 might be the D (6 bases). V was cut by 4 bases and J by 1 base, with 14 bases left in between. CDR3 length equals 15 residues. Looked up from germline, CDR1 is SGHRS and CDR2 is YFSETQ. Written as DNA, the CDR3 is TGCGCCAGCAGCAGGGGGGGAGCAGCGAACACTGAAGCTTTCTTT. Encoded protein: CASSRGGAANTEAFF.

This rearrangement joins TRBV5-8 to TRBJ1-5, with TRBD1 matching 8 bases. The CDR3 has 17 residues. Germline V gene data show CDR1 as SGHTS and CDR2 as YDEGEE. J gave up 0 bases and V 2 bases, and 7 bases lay outside the gene matches. The CDR3 loop is CASSFRTGLNSNQPQHF. CDR3 sequence (DNA): TGTGCCAGCAGCTTTAGGACAGGGTTAAATAGCAATCAGCCCCAGCATTTT.

The chain has TRBV5-1 and TRBJ1-2, with D unclear. Germline CDR1 and CDR2: SGHRS and YFSETQ. With 0 bases removed from V and 0 bases from J, the gap between germline ends came to 9 bases. This CDR3 is 15 amino acids long. The chain's CDR3 is CASSLDPNSNYGYTF. The DNA for the CDR3 is TGCGCCAGCAGCTTGGATCCGAACTCTAACTATGGCTACACCTTC.

The chain combines TRBV28 with TRBJ2-7; perhaps TRBD2 as D (5 bases). The CDR3 runs to 14 residues. The V and J ends lost 2 bases and 3 bases respectively, with 11 bases between them. Germline V CDR1 and CDR2: MDHEN, SYDVKM. The CDR3 reads CASSLEGEIYEQYF. The CDR3 nucleotides read TGTGCCAGCAGTTTAGAGGGAGAGATCTACGAGCAGTACTTC. The whole variable domain, filled in from reference TRBV28 and TRBJ2-7, reads DVKVTQSSRYLVKRTGEKVFLECVQDMDHENMFWYRQDPGLGLRLIYFSYDVKMKEKGDIPEGYSVSREKKERFSLILESASTNQTSMYLCASSLEGEIYEQYFGPGTRLTVT.

V usage is TRBV7-3 and J usage is TRBJ1-1; 8 bases match TRBD1. Trimming cost V 5 bases and J 2 bases; bases outside gene matches: 4. Germline lookup yields CDR1 SGHTA and CDR2 FQGTGA. This CDR3 region has 14 residues. CDR3 DNA sequence: TGTGCCAGCAGCCCCGGACAGGGTAACACTGAAGCTTTCTTT. Protein product: CASSPGQGNTEAFF.

V is TRBV14 and J is TRBJ2-7; the D gene is possibly TRBD1 (6 bases). This CDR3 is 15 amino acids long. Germline-derived CDR1 and CDR2 are SGHDN and FVKESK. Deletions cut 1 base from V and 4 bases from J, with 14 bases between. CDR3 in amino acids: CASSQAIGQSYEQYF. The CDR3 DNA reads as TGTGCCAGCAGCCAAGCCATAGGACAGTCTTACGAGCAGTACTTC.

The chain employs TRBV6-1 and TRBJ2-7, with a tentative D call TRBD1 (5 bases). Trimming pared 8 bases from V and 3 bases from J, leaving 14 bases between. The CDR3 is 13 residues long. The germline gives CDR1 MNHNS, CDR2 SASEGT. This CDR3 reads CASLRVQSYEQYF. The DNA for the CDR3 is TGTGCCAGCCTCAGGGTACAGAGCTACGAGCAGTACTTC.

V gene TRBV2 combines with J gene TRBJ1-4; D is unresolved. Germline-derived CDR1 and CDR2 are SNHLY and FYNNEI. Trimming stripped 8 bases from V and 7 bases from J, with 17 bases between. CDR3 length: 14 residues. The DNA for the CDR3 is TGTGCCAGCCACCGGGAGGCCGGAGGTGAAAAACTGTTTTTT. Its protein product is CASHREAGGEKLFF.

J is TRBJ2-5 and V is TRBV5-1; D might be TRBD1 (5 bases). The CDR3 consists of 14 residues. CDR1 and CDR2 from the germline V gene are SGHRS and YFSETQ. V was clipped by 3 bases and J by 0 bases, with 9 bases between them. The CDR3 bases are TGCGCCAGCAGCTCGCAGGGTAACCAAGAGACCCAGTACTTC. This encodes CASSSQGNQETQYF.

The DNA of the CDR3 is TGTGCCAGCAGTGAATCCCACAGGGGGTCGTTCGGTCAGCCCCAGCATTTT. This sequence encodes CASSESHRGSFGQPQHF. The genes are TRBV2 and TRBJ1-5; 8 positions match TRBD1. CDR1 and CDR2 from the germline V gene are SNHLY and FYNNEI. J lost 6 bases, V lost 2 bases, and 12 bases had no gene match. The CDR3 runs 17 residues.

This sequence joins TRBV11-2 and TRBJ2-1, with 7 bases that match TRBD1. Looked up from germline, CDR1 is SGHAT and CDR2 is FQNNGV. The V gene end was trimmed by 1 base and the J gene end by 5 bases; junction bases not matched to a gene: 8. The CDR3 is 16 amino acids. CDR3 nucleotide sequence: TGTGCCAGCAGCTTAGGGGGGTGGGACAGCAACAATGAGCAGTTCTTC. Translated: CASSLGGWDSNNEQFF.

The V gene is TRBV7-2, the J gene TRBJ1-4; 9 bases line up with TRBD1. CDR1 and CDR2 (germline): SGHTA, FQGNSA. With 5 bases clipped from V and 3 bases from J, the junction kept 4 bases outside the gene matches. This CDR3 region has 15 residues. The CDR3 nucleotides read TGTGCCAGCAGCCTACGACAGGGGGCTAATGAAAAACTGTTTTTT. This gives the protein CASSLRQGANEKLFF.

This clone was observed a few times. The V call is TRBV7-9, the J call TRBJ1-1, with unresolved D. The CDR3 totals 14 residues. Trimming took off 4 bases at V and 1 base at J, with 10 bases between the two ends. Germline CDR1 reads SEHNR; CDR2 reads FQNEAQ (reference sequence). This CDR3 reads CASSWMRQNTEAFF. CDR3 coding DNA: TGTGCCAGCAGCTGGATGCGGCAGAACACTGAAGCTTTCTTT.

V usage is TRBV7-8 and J usage is TRBJ2-7, with 15 bases that match TRBD2. The CDR3 extends over 17 amino acids. Germline-derived CDR1 and CDR2 are SGHVS and FQNEAQ. V shed 5 bases, J shed 6 bases, and the junction held 11 bases outside the gene matches. The CDR3 region has the DNA TGTGCCAGCAGCCCGGGACTAGCGGGAGGACGGGGGAGCGAGCAGTACTTC. Protein sequence: CASSPGLAGGRGSEQYF.

The rearrangement links TRBV15 to TRBJ2-6; maybe TRBD1 (6 bases). The CDR3 extends over 15 amino acids. The germline CDR1 and CDR2 sequences are LNHNV and YYDKDF (reference sequence). V lost 1 base and J 2 bases, leaving 6 bases between the germline ends. The CDR3 loop reads CATSRAGAGANVLTF. DNA of the CDR3: TGTGCCACCAGCAGAGCAGGGGCTGGGGCCAACGTCCTGACTTTC.

There are a few counts of this clone. V usage is TRBV6-1 and J usage is TRBJ2-5; D not resolved. Trimming stripped 3 bases from V and 5 bases from J, with 10 bases between. The CDR3 runs 13 residues. Germline-derived CDR1 and CDR2 are MNHNS and SASEGT. The CDR3 sequence: CASSERLRETQYF. CDR3 nucleotides: TGTGCCAGCAGTGAGCGCCTGCGGGAGACCCAGTACTTC.

The count of this clone is one. DNA of the CDR3: TGTGCCAGCAGTCTAGCGGCATACAATGAGCAGTTCTTC. As protein: CASSLAAYNEQFF. J is TRBJ2-1 and V is TRBV4-2, with 7 bases identical to TRBD2. With V trimmed by 6 bases and J by 4 bases, 3 bases remained unmatched. Looked up from germline, CDR1 is LGHNA and CDR2 is YNFKEQ. The CDR3 loop spans 13 amino acids.